The 15 T cell receptor beta chains given below trace back to one sample, sequenced in a study of human T cells and chemical hapten exposure. Time point specified: patch test 2, 6 weeks after DPC sensitization. The treatment is: therapeutic diphenylcyclopropenone sensitization with weekly scalp DPC. Each CDR3 protein is one row after TCRdb ran MiXCR on the RACE reads. The sample includes about 96,000 distinct CDR3 sequences, about a tenth of them seen just once. The sequenced sample was whole blood, obtained in connection with sensitization to the hapten diphenylcyclopropenone (DPC). These receptors were obtained from a woman aged 35 to 49 with alopecia areata. Some clones in this sample may be carry-over from other donors' samples.

This chain joins TRBV28 and TRBJ2-7; TRBD2 matches at 9 bases. Trimming at V came to 6 bases and at J to 3 bases, leaving 6 bases not matched to a gene. CDR3 length: 14 residues. CDR1 MDHEN and CDR2 SYDVKM come from the germline V gene. The CDR3 reads CASRDSGSHYEQYF. As DNA, the CDR3 is TGTGCCAGCAGGGATAGCGGGAGCCACTACGAGCAGTACTTC. Looking up the rest from reference TRBV28 and TRBJ2-7 gives the full variable domain: DVKVTQSSRYLVKRTGEKVFLECVQDMDHENMFWYRQDPGLGLRLIYFSYDVKMKEKGDIPEGYSVSREKKERFSLILESASTNQTSMYLCASRDSGSHYEQYFGPGTRLTVT.

In this sample, this clonotype turned up a few times. This chain joins TRBV7-2 and TRBJ1-5; TRBD1 agrees at 8 bases. Germline assignment: CDR1 SGHTA and CDR2 FQGNSA. The CDR3 spans 14 residues. V shed 5 bases and J 6 bases; nucleotides not matched to a gene: 6. The CDR3 sequence is CASSHGQGSQPQHF. CDR3 in DNA: TGTGCCAGCAGCCACGGACAGGGCAGTCAGCCCCAGCATTTT.

The V and J genes are TRBV7-2 and TRBJ2-2; no definite D call. This CDR3 is 13 amino acids long. Trimming left V 5 bases short and J 8 bases short, with 12 bases between. CDR1 SGHTA and CDR2 FQGNSA come from the germline V gene. CDR3 DNA sequence: TGTGCCAGCAGCCGAGAACCTGTGGGGGAGCTGTTTTTT. Protein: CASSREPVGELFF.

The chain links TRBV10-3 to TRBJ2-7, with D possibly being TRBD1 or TRBD2 (5 bases each). This CDR3 contains 15 residues. Per the germline V gene, CDR1 is ENHRY and CDR2 is SYGVKD. V was pared by 3 bases and J by 0 bases, with 12 bases between. DNA of the CDR3: TGTGCCATCAGTGACCTGGGACGCGGCTCCTACGAGCAGTACTTC. It translates to CAISDLGRGSYEQYF.

This clonotype was counted between two and nine times. The chain couples TRBV6-1 to TRBJ2-4; 10 bases fit TRBD1. The CDR3 totals 14 residues. Germline V gene data show CDR1 as MNHNS and CDR2 as SASEGT. J lost 8 bases, V lost 6 bases, and 7 bases had no gene match. The CDR3 nucleotides are TGTGCCAGCAGCCAGACAGGGGGCGTAGACATTCAGTACTTC. Translation gives CASSQTGGVDIQYF.

The V call is TRBV29-1, the J call TRBJ2-5, with a weak D call TRBD1 (6 bases). CDR3 length: 11 amino acids. CDR1 and CDR2 (germline): SQVTM, ANQGSEA. V was cut by 6 bases and J by 2 bases, with 7 bases left in between. The DNA for the CDR3 is TGCAGCGTGGACAGACAAGAGACCCAGTACTTC. It codes for CSVDRQETQYF.

This clonotype was observed at least ten times. The V and J genes are TRBV29-1 and TRBJ1-1; D is unresolved. Germline lookup yields CDR1 SQVTM and CDR2 ANQGSEA. The CDR3 length is 11 residues. Trimming took off 4 bases at V and 10 bases at J, with 13 bases between the two ends. CDR3 in amino acids: CSVVFERVAFF. As DNA, the CDR3 is TGCAGCGTTGTGTTCGAACGTGTAGCTTTCTTT. Variable domain in full (rest from reference TRBV29-1 and TRBJ1-1): SAVISQKPSRDICQRGTSLTIQCQVDSQVTMMFWYRQQPGQSLTLIATANQGSEATYESGFVIDKFPISRPNLTFSTLTVSNMSPEDSSIYLCSVVFERVAFFGQGTRLTVV.

This clonotype has a handful of counts. V is TRBV20-1 and J is TRBJ1-4; D gene ambiguous. Deletions cut 6 bases from V and 5 bases from J, with 13 bases between. This CDR3 is built from 13 residues. Germline CDR1 DFQATT, CDR2 SNEGSKA (reference sequence). CDR3 amino acids: CSARTATNEKLFF. Written as DNA, the CDR3 is TGCAGTGCCCGAACAGCTACCAATGAAAAACTGTTTTTT.

There are many counts of this clonotype. The CDR3 DNA reads as TGTGCCAGCAGCTTAACGTTAGCGGGAGGATATAATGAGCAGTTCTTC. Protein: CASSLTLAGGYNEQFF. V is TRBV7-3 and J is TRBJ2-1; 10 nucleotides line up with TRBD2. This CDR3 contains 16 residues. V gave up 0 bases and J gave up 7 bases; unmatched junction bases: 6. Germline CDR1 is SGHTA and CDR2 is FQGTGA.

There are many counts of this clonotype. The chain carries TRBV2 and TRBJ1-4, with D perhaps TRBD1 (6 bases). The CDR3 is made up of 14 amino acids. Germline CDR1 SNHLY, CDR2 FYNNEI. Deletions cut 7 bases from V and 6 bases from J, with 15 bases between. The CDR3 bases are TGTGCCAGCACCGCCCGGGGGGCGGATGAAAAACTGTTTTTT. It specifies CASTARGADEKLFF.

The sample holds many counts of this clonotype. This chain joins TRBV12-3 or TRBV12-4 and TRBJ2-7, with D unclear. The CDR3 totals 11 residues. V gave up 7 bases and J gave up 4 bases, with 8 bases separating them. The CDR3 coding sequence is TGTGCCAGCACCCTGACTTACGAGCAGTACTTC. Residues: CASTLTYEQYF.

The chain is built from TRBV28 and TRBJ2-1; TRBD2 matches at 7 bases. This CDR3 has 15 residues. Per the germline V gene, CDR1 is MDHEN and CDR2 is SYDVKM. V lost 3 bases, J lost 6 bases, and 8 bases stayed unmatched. CDR3 sequence: CASSLRLALLNEQFF. The CDR3 nucleotides read TGTGCCAGCAGTTTGAGACTAGCCCTACTCAATGAGCAGTTCTTC.

This clonotype has ten or more counts. The CDR3 DNA reads as TGTGCCAGCTCACCCAGGGAGGGTACCTACGAGCAGTACTTC. Encoded protein: CASSPREGTYEQYF. The chain carries TRBV18 and TRBJ2-7, with 7 positions matching TRBD2. Germline V gives CDR1 KGHSH, CDR2 LQKENI. This CDR3 region has 14 residues. Trimming took 3 bases from V and 2 from J; bases not matched to a gene: 4.

V is TRBV6-6 and J is TRBJ2-1, with D possibly being TRBD2 (6 bases). Germline V gene lookup returns CDR1 MNHNY and CDR2 SVGAGI (reference sequence). Trimming took 7 bases from V and 10 from J, leaving 23 bases between them. The CDR3 runs to 15 residues. The CDR3 here is CASISGGTGAREQFF. In nucleotides, the CDR3 is TGTGCCAGCATAAGCGGAGGGACCGGCGCAAGGGAGCAGTTCTTC.

This clonotype has ten or more counts. The chain has TRBV19 and TRBJ2-1; 10 nucleotides align to TRBD2. V was pared by 9 bases and J by 3 bases, with 5 bases of the junction left unmatched. Looked up from germline, CDR1 is LNHDA and CDR2 is SQIVND (reference sequence). The CDR3 extends over 14 amino acids. In DNA, the CDR3 is TGTGCCAGCAGCCGGACTAGCGGCTACAATGAGCAGTTCTTC. This translates into CASSRTSGYNEQFF.